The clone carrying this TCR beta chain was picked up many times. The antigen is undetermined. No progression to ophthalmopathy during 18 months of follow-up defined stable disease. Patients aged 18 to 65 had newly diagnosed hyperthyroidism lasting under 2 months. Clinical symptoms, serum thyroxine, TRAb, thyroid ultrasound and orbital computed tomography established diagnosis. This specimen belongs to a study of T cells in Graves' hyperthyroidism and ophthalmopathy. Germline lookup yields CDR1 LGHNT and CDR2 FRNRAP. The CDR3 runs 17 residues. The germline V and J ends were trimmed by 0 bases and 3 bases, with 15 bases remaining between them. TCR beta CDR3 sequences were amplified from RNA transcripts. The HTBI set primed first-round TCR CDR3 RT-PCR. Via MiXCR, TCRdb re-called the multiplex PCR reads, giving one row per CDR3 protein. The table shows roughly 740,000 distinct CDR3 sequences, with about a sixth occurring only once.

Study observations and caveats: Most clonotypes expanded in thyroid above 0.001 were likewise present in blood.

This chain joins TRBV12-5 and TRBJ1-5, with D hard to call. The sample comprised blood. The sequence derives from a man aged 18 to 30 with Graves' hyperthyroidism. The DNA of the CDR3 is TGTGCTAGTGGTTTGGTACGGTCGTGGGGAGCCAATCAGCCCCAGCATTTT. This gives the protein CASGLVRSWGANQPQHF.